These 20 T cell receptor beta chains originate from one sample sequenced in a study of T cell responses to AZD1222 COVID-19 vaccine. This table comes from immunoSEQ multiplex PCR, and its TCRdb copy is limited to in-frame clones, with some not included. The repertoire consists of about 110,000 clones, with 87% occurring once and the leading ten covering around 1.2%. This specimen was peripheral blood, taken on day 0 of AZD1222 vaccination. The receptors here all came from an adult in good health.

The chain has TRBV28 and TRBJ1-2; a weak D match, TRBD1 (6 bases). V shed 7 bases and J shed 7 bases, with 16 bases lying between them. The germline V gene has CDR1 MDHEN and CDR2 SYDVKM. This CDR3 spans 13 amino acids. In DNA, the CDR3 is TGTGCCAGCATTACCCTGGGGGCGGGTGGCTACACCTTC. It yields the protein CASITLGAGGYTF.

This clone was counted between two and nine times. Additional DNA sequences in this sample encode the identical CDR3. The chain links TRBV27 to TRBJ1-1; D gene uncertain. V was pared by 11 bases and J by 4 bases, with 8 bases between. There are 10 residues in the CDR3. Looked up from germline, CDR1 is MNHEY and CDR2 is SMNVEV (reference sequence). The DNA of the CDR3 is TGTGCCTCAGGTGTCACTGAAGCTTTCTTT. This gives the protein CASGVTEAFF.

The chain employs TRBV5-6 and TRBJ1-6; 8 bases are a match to TRBD1. The CDR3 contains 17 residues. The V gene's germline CDR1 is SGHDT and CDR2 YYEEEE. The ends lost 3 bases at V and 8 bases at J; junction bases unmatched: 13. The CDR3 coding sequence is TGTGCCAGCAGCTCACACCAGGGGGCCGTTACTTATTCACCCCTCCACTTT. Residues: CASSSHQGAVTYSPLHF.

The chain uses TRBV3-1 (or the pseudogene TRBV3-2) and TRBJ1-1; D not certain. The V gene's germline CDR1 is LGHDT and CDR2 YNNKEL (reference sequence). CDR3 size: 15 residues. V shed 1 base and J shed 0 bases, with 9 bases lying between them. This CDR3 reads CASSQAGSMNTEAFF. The CDR3 region has the DNA TGTGCCAGCAGCCAAGCGGGCAGTATGAACACTGAAGCTTTCTTT.

The chain employs TRBV5-6 and TRBJ1-4; D is uncertain. Germline loops: CDR1 SGHDT, CDR2 YYEEEE. The CDR3 is 16 amino acids. The V end was cut by 1 base, the J end by 0 bases, with 10 bases between. The CDR3 reads CASSLRQTATNEKLFF. CDR3 DNA: TGTGCCAGCAGCTTGAGGCAGACTGCAACTAATGAAAAACTGTTTTTT. The whole variable domain, filled in from reference TRBV5-6 and TRBJ1-4, reads DAGVTQSPTHLIKTRGQQVTLRCSPKSGHDTVSWYQQALGQGPQFIFQYYEEEERQRGNFPDRFSGHQFPNYSSELNVNALLLGDSALYLCASSLRQTATNEKLFFGSGTQLSVL.

The V call is TRBV9, the J call TRBJ1-6, with D unclear. From germline, CDR1 is SGDLS and CDR2 YYNGEE. The CDR3 consists of 14 residues. Trimming took off 0 bases at V and 6 bases at J, with 7 bases between the two ends. The CDR3 loop reads CASSVGVSNSPLHF. In DNA form, the CDR3 reads TGTGCCAGCAGCGTAGGCGTAAGTAATTCACCCCTCCACTTT. Variable domain in full (rest from reference TRBV9 and TRBJ1-6): DSGVTQTPKHLITATGQRVTLRCSPRSGDLSVYWYQQSLDQGLQFLIQYYNGEERAKGNILERFSAQQFPDLHSELNLSSLELGDSALYFCASSVGVSNSPLHFGNGTRLTVT.

The gene calls are TRBV10-2 and TRBJ1-2; D is unclear. This CDR3 is built from 11 residues. From germline, CDR1 is WSHSY and CDR2 SAAADI. Trimming removed 3 bases from V and 8 bases from J, with 7 bases in between. CDR3 nucleotides: TGCGCCAGCAGTGATCGGGGAGGCTACACCTTC. It codes for CASSDRGGYTF.

This clone came up once. The V and J genes are TRBV6-5 and TRBJ1-6, with no clear D. Trimming removed 6 bases from V and 9 bases from J, with 9 bases in between. The CDR3 extends over 12 amino acids. Germline V gene data show CDR1 as MNHEY and CDR2 as SVGAGI. The CDR3 here is CASSHIGSPLHF. CDR3 coding DNA: TGTGCCAGCAGCCATATAGGTTCACCCCTCCACTTT.

This chain links TRBV5-1 with TRBJ2-6, with D uncertain. Germline V gene data show CDR1 as SGHRS and CDR2 as YFSETQ. The CDR3 consists of 15 residues. The V end lost 0 bases, the J end lost 0 bases, and 4 bases lay between the germline ends. In nucleotides, the CDR3 is TGCGCCAGCAGCTTGGACAACTCTGGGGCCAACGTCCTGACTTTC. It encodes CASSLDNSGANVLTF.

The rearrangement links TRBV12-5 to TRBJ2-5; 9 nucleotides line up with TRBD2. Trimming at V came to 1 base and at J to 6 bases, leaving 6 bases not matched to a gene. Germline values: CDR1 LGHNT, CDR2 FRNRAP. The CDR3 length is 15 residues. CDR3 sequence (DNA): TGTGCTAGTGGTTTGGGTGGGCTAGCGGGGCAGACCCAGTACTTC. Translation: CASGLGGLAGQTQYF.

Concerning this clone itself: The junction shows a germline mismatch at one end, possibly a read error. CDR3 in DNA: TGTGCCAGCAGCTCCCGTCGGACTAGCGGGGGACGCACGGATACGCAGTATTTT. Protein sequence: CASSSRRTSGGRTDTQYF. The J gene is TRBJ2-3, the V gene TRBV11-2, with 13 bases that match TRBD2. Germline V gives CDR1 SGHAT, CDR2 FQNNGV. The CDR3 consists of 18 residues.

This clone came up a few times. The chain has TRBV29-1 and TRBJ1-1, with 7 positions matching TRBD1. The CDR3 sequence is 13 residues long. Germline loops: CDR1 SQVTM, CDR2 ANQGSEA. J gave up 4 bases and V 6 bases, and 8 bases lay outside the gene matches. CDR3 in amino acids: CSVNRGGFTEAFF. CDR3 DNA: TGCAGCGTCAACAGGGGAGGTTTCACTGAAGCTTTCTTT.

The V call is TRBV4-3, the J call TRBJ1-6; D unclear. V gave up 4 bases and J gave up 7 bases, with 8 bases separating them. The CDR3 has 13 amino acids. Looked up from germline, CDR1 is LGHNA and CDR2 is YSLEER. The CDR3 nucleotides read TGCGCCAGCAGCCCCAATCGGAATTCACCCCTCCACTTT. This translates into CASSPNRNSPLHF.

The gene calls are TRBV7-2 and TRBJ2-5, with a weak D call TRBD2 (7 bases). CDR1 SGHTA and CDR2 FQGNSA come from the germline V gene. The germline V and J ends were trimmed by 4 bases and 3 bases, with 15 bases remaining between them. This CDR3 is built from 15 residues. In DNA, the CDR3 is TGTGCCAGCAGCTACTGGGGGCGGGGGAAAGAGACCCAGTACTTC. Translated: CASSYWGRGKETQYF. Filled out from reference TRBV7-2 and TRBJ2-5, the complete variable domain reads GAGVSQSPSNKVTEKGKDVELRCDPISGHTALYWYRQSLGQGLEFLIYFQGNSAPDKSGLPSDRFSAERTGGSVSTLTIQRTQQEDSAVYLCASSYWGRGKETQYFGPGTRLLVL.

The CDR3 bases are TGTGCCAGTTCTTCCGGGCCTAGCTATGAGCAGTTCTTC. Residues: CASSSGPSYEQFF. The chain links TRBV27 to TRBJ2-1; tentative D call: TRBD2 (5 bases). V lost 9 bases and J lost 8, with 17 bases in between. The CDR3 consists of 13 residues. The germline gives CDR1 MNHEY, CDR2 SMNVEV (reference sequence).

The J gene is TRBJ2-7, the V gene TRBV15, with 10 bases fitting TRBD2. CDR1 and CDR2 (germline): LNHNV, YYDKDF (reference sequence). The CDR3 length is 18 residues. The trim removed 1 base at V and 0 bases at J, leaving 9 bases unmatched. CDR3 DNA: TGTGCCACCAGCAGAGGGGGTAGCGGGGGGTTTAGCTCCTACGAGCAGTACTTC. It codes for CATSRGGSGGFSSYEQYF. Together with reference TRBV15 and TRBJ2-7, the CDR3 gives the full variable domain: DAMVIQNPRYQVTQFGKPVTLSCSQTLNHNVMYWYQQKSSQAPKLLFHYYDKDFNNEADTPDNFQSRRPNTSFCFLDIRSPGLGDTAMYLCATSRGGSGGFSSYEQYFGPGTRLTVT.

This chain uses TRBV6-5 with TRBJ2-1; 11 bases agree with TRBD2. J gave up 2 bases and V 7 bases, and 4 bases lay outside the gene matches. The CDR3 extends over 15 amino acids. Germline lookup yields CDR1 MNHEY and CDR2 SVGAGI. The CDR3 nucleotides are TGTGCCAGCAAGCTAGCGGGGGGAGCCTACAATGAGCAGTTCTTC. Its translation: CASKLAGGAYNEQFF.

This sequence joins TRBV6-5 and TRBJ1-1; D unclear. Germline V gene sequence: CDR1 MNHEY, CDR2 SVGAGI. The CDR3 is 11 residues long. V was clipped by 6 bases and J by 8 bases, with 10 bases between them. The CDR3 protein is CASRDDPEAFF. The CDR3 bases are TGTGCCAGCAGGGACGACCCCGAAGCTTTCTTT.

This clone was counted once. The chain couples TRBV11-2 to TRBJ1-6; TRBD1 is a possible D gene (6 bases). Looked up from germline, CDR1 is SGHAT and CDR2 is FQNNGV. The V and J ends lost 0 bases and 10 bases respectively, with 16 bases between them. The CDR3 sequence is 16 residues long. CDR3 nucleotides: TGTGCCAGCAGCTTAGATACCGGGGGTACAGGGTCACCCCTCCACTTT. Its translation: CASSLDTGGTGSPLHF.

This clone occurred once. The genes are TRBV6-6 and TRBJ1-1, with unresolved D. The germline V gene encodes CDR1 MNHNY and CDR2 SVGAGI (reference sequence). V was shortened by 2 bases and J by 0 bases, with 10 bases between the two germline ends. This CDR3 is 15 amino acids long. CDR3 nucleotide sequence: TGTGCCAGCAGTTACGAGGGCGGAATGAACACTGAAGCTTTCTTT. It codes for CASSYEGGMNTEAFF.